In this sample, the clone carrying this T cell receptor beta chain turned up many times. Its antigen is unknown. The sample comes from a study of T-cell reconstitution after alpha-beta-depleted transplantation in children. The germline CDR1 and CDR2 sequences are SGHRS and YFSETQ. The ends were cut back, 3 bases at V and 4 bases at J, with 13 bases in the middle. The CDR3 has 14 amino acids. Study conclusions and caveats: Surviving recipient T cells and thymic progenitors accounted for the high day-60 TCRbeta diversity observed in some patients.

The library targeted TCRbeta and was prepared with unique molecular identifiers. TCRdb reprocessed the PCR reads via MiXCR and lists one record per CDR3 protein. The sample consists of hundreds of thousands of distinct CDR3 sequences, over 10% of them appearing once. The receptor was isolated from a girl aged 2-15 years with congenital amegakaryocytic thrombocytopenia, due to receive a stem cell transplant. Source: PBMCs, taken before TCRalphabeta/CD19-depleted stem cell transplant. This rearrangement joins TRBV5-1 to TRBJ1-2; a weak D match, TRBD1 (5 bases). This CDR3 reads CASSSREFSYGYTF. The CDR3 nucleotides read TGCGCCAGCAGCTCCAGGGAGTTTTCCTATGGCTACACCTTC.